Below are 12 T cell receptor beta chains sequenced from a single sample in a study of T cell responses to AZD1222 COVID-19 vaccine. This table comes from immunoSEQ multiplex PCR, and its TCRdb copy is limited to in-frame clones, with some not included. This sample has some 190,000 clones, with roughly 92% found just once. The specimen comprised peripheral blood, sampled on day 0 of AZD1222 vaccination. The origin of the receptors is an adult in good health.

The rearrangement links TRBV9 to TRBJ2-2; no clear D. V lost 0 bases and J 5 bases, leaving 11 bases between the germline ends. Germline V gene data show CDR1 as SGDLS and CDR2 as YYNGEE. The CDR3 has 15 residues. The CDR3 DNA reads as TGTGCCAGCAGCGTAGAGACGCGTGGTACCGGGGAGCTGTTTTTT. Its translation is CASSVETRGTGELFF.

This clone was detected ten times or more. The chain recombines TRBV28 with TRBJ2-7; a weak D match, TRBD1 (6 bases). V gave up 3 bases and J gave up 2 bases, with 11 bases separating them. CDR3 length: 14 amino acids. Per the germline V gene, CDR1 is MDHEN and CDR2 is SYDVKM. CDR3 in amino acids: CASSFRAGAYEQYF. DNA of the CDR3: TGTGCCAGCAGTTTTAGGGCAGGGGCCTACGAGCAGTACTTC.

The chain recombines TRBV5-1 with TRBJ1-6; D remains unclear. Germline V CDR1 and CDR2: SGHRS, YFSETQ. This CDR3 comprises 15 residues. Trimming stripped 4 bases from V and 10 bases from J, with 18 bases between. In nucleotides, the CDR3 is TGCGCCAGCAGCGGGATGGGCGGACTGGGGTCACCCCTCCACTTT. It is translated as CASSGMGGLGSPLHF.

The CDR3 sequence: CASSPETGGSYEQYF. CDR3 bases: TGTGCCAGCTCACCCGAGACAGGGGGAAGCTACGAGCAGTACTTC. This chain joins TRBV18 and TRBJ2-7; the match to TRBD1 covers 9 bases. The CDR3 extends over 15 amino acids. Looked up from germline, CDR1 is KGHSH and CDR2 is LQKENI. J was trimmed by 3 bases and V by 3 bases; bases with no gene match: 6.

The chain is built from TRBV6-5 and TRBJ1-2, with TRBD1 as a possible D gene (5 bases). Germline assignment: CDR1 MNHEY and CDR2 SVGAGI. The germline V and J ends were trimmed by 6 bases and 4 bases, with 15 bases remaining between them. The CDR3 spans 14 residues. In DNA, the CDR3 is TGTGCCAGCAGGCCGGGGGAAATCAGCTATGGCTACACCTTC. Amino acid sequence: CASRPGEISYGYTF.

This clone has a handful of counts. The rearrangement joins TRBV7-9 to TRBJ1-2; the D is unclear. The CDR3 has 11 amino acids. The V end was cut by 4 bases, the J end by 8 bases, with 8 bases between. Germline V gene data show CDR1 as SEHNR and CDR2 as FQNEAQ (reference sequence). DNA for the CDR3: TGTGCCAGCAGCTATCAGTGGGGCTACACCTTC. Protein product: CASSYQWGYTF. The entire variable domain, with the rest obtained from reference TRBV7-9 and TRBJ1-2, is as follows: DTGVSQNPRHKITKRGQNVTFRCDPISEHNRLYWYRQTLGQGPEFLTYFQNEAQLEKSRLLSDRFSAERPKGSFSTLEIQRTEQGDSAMYLCASSYQWGYTFGSGTRLTVV.

The chain uses TRBV5-1 and TRBJ1-1; 8 positions agree with TRBD1. CDR1 SGHRS and CDR2 YFSETQ come from the germline V gene. Trimming at V came to 3 bases and at J to 7 bases, leaving 5 bases not matched to a gene. CDR3 size: 13 residues. CDR3 sequence (DNA): TGCGCCAGCAGCTCTCAGGGGGCGGATGAAGCTTTCTTT. It translates to CASSSQGADEAFF.

The rearrangement links TRBV9 to TRBJ2-5, with no clear D. V gave up 4 bases and J gave up 1 base, with 8 bases separating them. Looked up from germline, CDR1 is SGDLS and CDR2 is YYNGEE. The CDR3 has 13 amino acids. The CDR3: CASSLRGQETQYF. The CDR3 nucleotides are TGTGCCAGCAGCCTTCGTGGCCAAGAGACCCAGTACTTC.

The rearrangement uses TRBV9 and TRBJ1-2, with a tentative D call TRBD1 (5 bases). From germline, CDR1 is SGDLS and CDR2 YYNGEE. V gave up 3 bases and J gave up 9 bases, with 12 bases separating them. The CDR3 totals 12 residues. Written as DNA, the CDR3 is TGTGCCAGCAGCGCCTCTCAGGGAAGCTACACCTTC. This codes for CASSASQGSYTF.

The chain employs TRBV5-1 and TRBJ1-1; D is unresolved. The V and J ends lost 0 bases and 4 bases respectively, with 7 bases between them. In germline, CDR1 is SGHRS, CDR2 YFSETQ. The CDR3 extends over 13 amino acids. Here the CDR3 DNA reads TGCGCCAGCAGCTTGGAGATATCCACTGAAGCTTTCTTT. Translation: CASSLEISTEAFF.

The chain joins TRBV6-5 to TRBJ1-5, with D unresolved. V was cut by 4 bases and J by 3 bases, with 13 bases left in between. This CDR3 has 15 residues. CDR1 is MNHEY and CDR2 is SVGAGI in the germline V gene. As DNA, the CDR3 is TGTGCCAGCAGTTCCCAGGCTTATAACAATCAGCCCCAGCATTTT. Amino acids: CASSSQAYNNQPQHF.

The gene calls are TRBV7-6 and TRBJ1-1; D is undetermined. V was cut by 1 base and J by 11 bases, with 8 bases left in between. Germline V gene data show CDR1 as SGHVS and CDR2 as FNYEAQ. This CDR3 spans 11 amino acids. The CDR3 coding sequence is TGTGCCAGCAGCTTAGGGGCGATGGCTTTCTTT. This gives the protein CASSLGAMAFF.